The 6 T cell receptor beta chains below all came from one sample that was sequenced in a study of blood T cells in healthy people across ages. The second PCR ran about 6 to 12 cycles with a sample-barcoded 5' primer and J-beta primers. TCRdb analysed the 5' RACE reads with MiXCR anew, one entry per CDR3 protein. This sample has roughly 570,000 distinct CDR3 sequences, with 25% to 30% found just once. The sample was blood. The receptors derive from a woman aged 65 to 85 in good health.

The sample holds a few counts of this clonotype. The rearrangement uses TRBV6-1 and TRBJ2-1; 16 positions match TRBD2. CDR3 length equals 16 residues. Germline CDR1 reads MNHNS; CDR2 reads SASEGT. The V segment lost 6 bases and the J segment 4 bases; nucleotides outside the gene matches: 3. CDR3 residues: CASRAGLAGGYNEQFF. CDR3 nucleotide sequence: TGTGCCAGCAGAGCGGGACTAGCGGGGGGGTACAATGAGCAGTTCTTC.

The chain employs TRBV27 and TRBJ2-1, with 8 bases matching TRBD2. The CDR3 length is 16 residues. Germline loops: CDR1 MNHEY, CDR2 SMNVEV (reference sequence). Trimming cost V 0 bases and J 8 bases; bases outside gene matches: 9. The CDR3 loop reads CASSLSGGTRRYEQFF. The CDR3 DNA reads TGTGCCAGCAGTTTATCAGGAGGGACTAGGAGGTATGAGCAGTTCTTC.

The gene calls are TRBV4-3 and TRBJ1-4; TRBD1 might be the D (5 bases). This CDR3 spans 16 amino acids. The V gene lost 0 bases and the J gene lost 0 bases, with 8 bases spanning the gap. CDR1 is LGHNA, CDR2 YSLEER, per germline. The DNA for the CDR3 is TGCGCCAGCAGCCAAGATCTCAGGGCAACTAATGAAAAACTGTTTTTT. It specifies CASSQDLRATNEKLFF.

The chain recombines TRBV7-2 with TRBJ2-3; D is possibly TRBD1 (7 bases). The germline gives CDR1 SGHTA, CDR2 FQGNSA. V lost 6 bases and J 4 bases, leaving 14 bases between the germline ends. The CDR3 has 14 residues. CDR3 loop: CASSRQGGADTQYF. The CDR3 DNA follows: TGTGCCAGCAGTCGACAGGGAGGAGCAGATACGCAGTATTTT.

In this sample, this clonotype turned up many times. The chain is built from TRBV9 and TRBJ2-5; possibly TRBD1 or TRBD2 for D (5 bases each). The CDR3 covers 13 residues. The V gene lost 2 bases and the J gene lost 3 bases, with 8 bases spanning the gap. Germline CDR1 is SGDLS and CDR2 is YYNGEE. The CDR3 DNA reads TGTGCCAGCAGCGTTGGGACGGAAGAGACCCAGTACTTC. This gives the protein CASSVGTEETQYF. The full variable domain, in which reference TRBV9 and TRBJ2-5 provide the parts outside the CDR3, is DSGVTQTPKHLITATGQRVTLRCSPRSGDLSVYWYQQSLDQGLQFLIQYYNGEERAKGNILERFSAQQFPDLHSELNLSSLELGDSALYFCASSVGTEETQYFGPGTRLLVL.

CDR3 amino acids: CASSRGVARETQYF. DNA of the CDR3: TGTGCCAGCAGTCGTGGAGTCGCGAGGGAGACCCAGTACTTC. The V and J genes are TRBV6-1 and TRBJ2-5; D not certain. CDR3 length equals 14 residues. V was trimmed by 5 bases and J by 5 bases, leaving 15 bases between them. Germline CDR1 and CDR2: MNHNS and SASEGT.